A selection of T cell receptor beta chains follows, all from one sample in a study of T cell repertoires in cytomegalovirus infection. Each CDR3 protein is one row after TCRdb ran MiXCR on the reads. This table has around 350,000 distinct CDR3 sequences, approximately 18% appearing once. Sequencing input: PBMCs. All receptors come from a human donor in good health (CMV status not recorded). Some clones in this sample may be carry-over from other donors' samples. CDR3s include the opening cysteine and the closing phenylalanine or tryptophan. D genes are given only for firm matches. Only part of the rows carry a size: once, few, many, or a class if the clone is expanded.

v_gene: TRBV4-2; abundance: .; d_gene: .; j_gene: TRBJ1-3; CDR3aa: CASSRGGPGDSGNTIYF; CDR3nt: TGTGCCAGCAGCCGGGGAGGGCCAGGGGACTCTGGAAACACCATATATTTT
v_gene: TRBV6-5; abundance: .; d_gene: TRBD2; j_gene: TRBJ2-1; CDR3aa: CASSYSKGLAGDSSYNEQFF; CDR3nt: TGTGCCAGCAGTTACTCGAAGGGACTAGCGGGGGATAGCTCCTACAATGAGCAGTTCTTC
v_gene: TRBV5-5; abundance: .; d_gene: .; j_gene: TRBJ2-3; CDR3aa: CASSFVLSTDTQYF; CDR3nt: TGTGCCAGCAGCTTTGTCCTGAGCACAGATACGCAGTATTTT
v_gene: TRBV10-3; abundance: .; d_gene: .; j_gene: TRBJ1-1; CDR3aa: CAISESVGTLNTEAFF; CDR3nt: TGTGCCATCAGTGAGTCGGTAGGGACACTAAACACTGAAGCTTTCTTT
v_gene: TRBV4-1; abundance: .; d_gene: .; j_gene: TRBJ1-1; CDR3aa: CASSHPRDSDAFF; CDR3nt: TGCGCCAGCAGCCACCCAAGGGACTCTGATGCTTTCTTT
v_gene: TRBV7-9; abundance: many; d_gene: TRBD2; j_gene: TRBJ2-1; CDR3aa: CASSPPGLAGNEQFF; CDR3nt: TGTGCCAGCAGCCCACCCGGACTAGCGGGGAATGAGCAGTTCTTC
v_gene: TRBV11-1; abundance: .; d_gene: TRBD2; j_gene: TRBJ2-5; CDR3aa: CATTTGTSVETQYF; CDR3nt: TGTGCCACGACCACCGGGACTAGCGTAGAGACCCAGTACTTC
v_gene: TRBV7-8; abundance: many; d_gene: .; j_gene: TRBJ1-5; CDR3aa: CASSLVGGTDQPQHF; CDR3nt: TGTGCCAGCAGCTTAGTTGGAGGCACCGATCAGCCCCAGCATTTT
v_gene: TRBV7-2; abundance: many; d_gene: TRBD2; j_gene: TRBJ2-7; CDR3aa: CASSLAGGGVGEQYF; CDR3nt: TGTGCCAGCAGCTTAGCCGGCGGGGGGGTCGGAGAGCAGTACTTC
v_gene: TRBV5-5; abundance: .; d_gene: .; j_gene: TRBJ2-3; CDR3aa: CASSFLSGGQRTQYF; CDR3nt: TGTGCCAGCAGCTTCCTATCCGGGGGCCAGCGAACGCAGTATTTT
v_gene: TRBV11-2; abundance: .; d_gene: .; j_gene: TRBJ1-2; CDR3aa: CASSLDRAQWCTF; CDR3nt: TGTGCCAGCAGCTTAGACAGGGCTCAATGGTGCACCTTC
v_gene: TRBV19; abundance: .; d_gene: TRBD1; j_gene: TRBJ1-1; CDR3aa: CARRGDRQNTEAFF; CDR3nt: TGTGCCAGGAGGGGGGACAGGCAGAACACTGAAGCTTTCTTT
v_gene: TRBV4-1; abundance: many; d_gene: .; j_gene: TRBJ2-7; CDR3aa: CASSWGGALSSYEQYF; CDR3nt: TGCGCCAGCAGCTGGGGGGGGGCTTTGAGCTCCTACGAGCAGTACTTC
v_gene: TRBV7-2; abundance: many; d_gene: TRBD1; j_gene: TRBJ1-2; CDR3aa: CASRNGQGAVGYTF; CDR3nt: TGTGCCAGCAGAAACGGACAGGGGGCTGTTGGCTACACCTTC
v_gene: TRBV7-9; abundance: .; d_gene: .; j_gene: TRBJ2-6; CDR3aa: CASSLAYLGQTSGANVLTF; CDR3nt: TGTGCCAGCAGCTTAGCGTATTTGGGACAAACCTCTGGGGCCAACGTCCTGACTTTC
v_gene: TRBV2; abundance: .; d_gene: .; j_gene: TRBJ1-5; CDR3aa: CASRENLNQPQHF; CDR3nt: TGTGCCAGCAGGGAAAACCTGAATCAGCCCCAGCATTTT
v_gene: TRBV4-2; abundance: .; d_gene: .; j_gene: TRBJ2-4; CDR3aa: CASSQDPPAADRTYLAKNIQYF; CDR3nt: TGTGCCAGCAGCCAAGATCCTCCCGCAGCGGACAGAACCTATCTAGCCAAAAACATTCAGTACTTC
v_gene: TRBV6-2/TRBV6-3; abundance: .; d_gene: TRBD2; j_gene: TRBJ2-5; CDR3aa: CASRLGLAGVQETQYF; CDR3nt: TGTGCCAGCAGACTAGGACTAGCGGGAGTGCAAGAGACCCAGTACTTC
v_gene: TRBV5-4; abundance: .; d_gene: .; j_gene: TRBJ2-7; CDR3aa: CASSPDTGGEQYF; CDR3nt: TGTGCCAGCAGCCCCGACACCGGGGGAGAGCAGTACTTC
v_gene: TRBV7-2; abundance: .; d_gene: TRBD2; j_gene: TRBJ2-5; CDR3aa: CASSYGNSGSGETQYF; CDR3nt: TGTGCCAGCAGCTACGGGAATAGCGGGAGCGGAGAGACCCAGTACTTC
v_gene: TRBV27; abundance: once; d_gene: .; j_gene: TRBJ2-5; CDR3aa: CASSPYGPKETQYF; CDR3nt: TGTGCCAGCAGTCCCTATGGACCCAAAGAGACCCAGTACTTC
v_gene: TRBV7-8; abundance: many; d_gene: TRBD1; j_gene: TRBJ2-2; CDR3aa: CASSTPGQHTGELFF; CDR3nt: TGTGCCAGCAGTACACCGGGACAGCACACCGGGGAGCTGTTTTTT
v_gene: TRBV7-2; abundance: many; d_gene: .; j_gene: TRBJ2-3; CDR3aa: CASSSLGAGVRTDTQYF; CDR3nt: TGTGCCAGCAGCTCCCTGGGGGCGGGAGTCCGCACAGATACGCAGTATTTT
v_gene: TRBV7-2; abundance: many; d_gene: .; j_gene: TRBJ1-4; CDR3aa: CASSPGVTNEKLFF; CDR3nt: TGTGCCAGCAGCCCAGGGGTCACTAATGAAAAACTGTTTTTT
v_gene: TRBV19; abundance: .; d_gene: .; j_gene: TRBJ1-4; CDR3aa: CASSPRRQRNEKLFF; CDR3nt: TGTGCCAGTAGTCCGCGAAGGCAGAGAAATGAAAAACTGTTTTTT
v_gene: TRBV7-2; abundance: many; d_gene: TRBD1; j_gene: TRBJ1-4; CDR3aa: CASSSEGQRLFF; CDR3nt: TGTGCCAGCAGCTCCGAGGGACAGAGACTGTTTTTT
v_gene: TRBV7-6; abundance: many; d_gene: .; j_gene: TRBJ2-3; CDR3aa: CASSPLKALTDTQYF; CDR3nt: TGTGCCAGCAGCCCCCTAAAGGCCCTCACAGATACGCAGTATTTT
v_gene: TRBV7-2; abundance: many; d_gene: .; j_gene: TRBJ2-3; CDR3aa: CASSTWASEIYTQYF; CDR3nt: TGTGCCAGCAGTACTTGGGCTAGCGAGATATATACGCAGTATTTT